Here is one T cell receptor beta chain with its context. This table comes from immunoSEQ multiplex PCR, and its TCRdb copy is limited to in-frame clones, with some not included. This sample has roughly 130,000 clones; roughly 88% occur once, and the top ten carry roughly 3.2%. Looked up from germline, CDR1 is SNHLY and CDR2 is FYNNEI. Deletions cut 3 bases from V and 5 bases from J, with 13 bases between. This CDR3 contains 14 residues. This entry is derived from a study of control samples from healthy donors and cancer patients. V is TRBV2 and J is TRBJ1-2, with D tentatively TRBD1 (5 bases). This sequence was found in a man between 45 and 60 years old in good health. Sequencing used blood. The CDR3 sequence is CASSDRGDYYGYTF. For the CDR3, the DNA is TGTGCCAGCAGTGACCGGGGGGACTATTATGGCTACACCTTC.